This TCR beta chain came from a study of blood T cell repertoires in COVID-19. Generated by immunoSEQ multiplex PCR, the TCRdb table keeps only in-frame clones and is missing some. The top ten clones hold roughly 15% of a sample with 160,000 or so clones, roughly 84% of them seen once. This receptor was identified in a man aged 50 or older who had recovered from COVID-19. The sequencing input was PBMCs or T cells enriched from blood (not recorded which).

CDR3 in DNA: TGTGCCACCAGCACAGGGTTGGAATGGAATTCACCCCTCCACTTT. Its protein product is CATSTGLEWNSPLHF. The genes are TRBV15 and TRBJ1-6; D may be TRBD1 (5 bases). The V gene's germline CDR1 is LNHNV and CDR2 YYDKDF (reference sequence). This CDR3 has 15 residues. Trimming shortened V by 4 bases and J by 7 bases, and 14 bases separated the two germline ends.